The 24 T cell receptor beta chains reported below all come from one sample, sequenced in a study of CD8 T cells in Susac syndrome. RNA was extracted with the RNeasy kit, and a quantity of about 0.45 to 1 ug was reverse transcribed using random hexamers. TCRdb re-analysed the immunoSEQ multiplex PCR reads in MiXCR, keeping a single row per CDR3 protein. Among about 210,000 distinct CDR3 sequences listed, 95% were seen once. Sequencing was performed on CD4+ T cells from PBMCs. Every receptor here comes from a human donor in good health.

The chain has TRBV5-1 and TRBJ2-7; 9 nucleotides line up with TRBD1. This CDR3 comprises 15 residues. The ends lost 4 bases at V and 3 bases at J; junction bases unmatched: 8. Germline V CDR1 and CDR2: SGHRS, YFSETQ. CDR3 nucleotides: TGCGCCAGCAGCCCCTCCCCGGGACAGGGCTACGAGCAGTACTTC. It encodes CASSPSPGQGYEQYF.

In DNA, the CDR3 is TGCGCCAGCAGCTTGTCCCCCGGGACGCTGGAGTACTTC. Its protein is CASSLSPGTLEYF. The chain carries TRBV5-1 and TRBJ2-7; D is tentatively TRBD1 or TRBD2 (5 bases each). The CDR3 is 13 amino acids. Germline V lookup: CDR1 SGHRS, CDR2 YFSETQ. Deletions cut 1 base from V and 11 bases from J, with 16 bases between.

This clonotype was counted a single time. V is TRBV27 and J is TRBJ1-2; maybe TRBD1 (6 bases). The CDR3 consists of 12 residues. Trimming took off 6 bases at V and 7 bases at J, with 12 bases between the two ends. Germline V gene sequence: CDR1 MNHEY, CDR2 SMNVEV (reference sequence). DNA of the CDR3: TGTGCCAGCAGGGGACATCGGGGTGGCTACACCTTC. This codes for CASRGHRGGYTF.

The chain links TRBV15 to TRBJ2-5, with 7 bases identical to TRBD1. Trimming took 5 bases from V and 3 from J; bases not matched to a gene: 3. This CDR3 is built from 13 residues. CDR1 and CDR2 (germline): LNHNV, YYDKDF (reference sequence). CDR3 sequence: CATSADREETQYF. Written as DNA, the CDR3 is TGTGCCACCAGCGCAGACAGGGAAGAGACCCAGTACTTC.

The chain combines TRBV2 with TRBJ2-1, with 9 positions matching TRBD1. The CDR3 length is 12 residues. Germline values: CDR1 SNHLY, CDR2 FYNNEI. With V trimmed by 10 bases and J by 7 bases, 5 bases remained unmatched. In DNA, the CDR3 is TGTGCCATCTGGGACAGGGCGAATGAGCAGTTCTTC. Residues: CAIWDRANEQFF.

The chain is built from TRBV6-2 or TRBV6-3 and TRBJ2-5; D gene ambiguous. Trimming removed 6 bases from V and 5 bases from J, with 10 bases in between. Germline CDR1 reads MNHEY; CDR2 reads SVGEGT. The CDR3 has 12 residues. The CDR3 here is CASSTAEETQYF. Written as DNA, the CDR3 is TGTGCCAGCAGCACCGCGGAGGAGACCCAGTACTTC.

The chain joins TRBV20-1 to TRBJ2-7, with D uncertain. Deletions cut 1 base from V and 2 bases from J, with 3 bases between. The CDR3 runs to 11 residues. Germline assignment: CDR1 DFQATT and CDR2 SNEGSKA (reference sequence). CDR3 sequence: CSARATYEQYV. The CDR3 DNA reads as TGCAGTGCTAGAGCTACCTACGAGCAGTACGTC.

V is TRBV4-2 and J is TRBJ2-3; D might be TRBD2 (5 bases). V was pared by 5 bases and J by 3 bases, with 12 bases between. Germline V gene data show CDR1 as LGHNA and CDR2 as YNFKEQ. The CDR3 is 14 amino acids. As DNA, the CDR3 is TGTGCCAGCAGCGACTACCCCGGGACAGATACGCAGTATTTT. Protein sequence: CASSDYPGTDTQYF.

The V call is TRBV29-1, the J call TRBJ2-4; no clear D gene. V was clipped by 3 bases and J by 4 bases, with 10 bases between them. This CDR3 spans 13 amino acids. Germline-derived CDR1 and CDR2 are SQVTM and ANQGSEA. As DNA, the CDR3 is TGCAGCGTTGATTCCGGGCAAAAAAACATTCAGTACTTC. As protein: CSVDSGQKNIQYF.

The rearrangement uses TRBV5-1 and TRBJ2-1; 11 bases are shared with TRBD2. V trimming: 5 bases; J trimming: 4 bases; junction bases outside the gene matches: 8. The CDR3 extends over 16 amino acids. The germline V gene has CDR1 SGHRS and CDR2 YFSETQ. CDR3 region: CASRDPGTSGYNEQFF. CDR3 DNA: TGCGCCAGCAGGGACCCCGGGACTAGCGGTTACAATGAGCAGTTCTTC.

The rearrangement uses TRBV2 and TRBJ2-1, with 9 nucleotides matching TRBD2. The CDR3 totals 15 residues. J was trimmed by 1 base and V by 5 bases; bases with no gene match: 3. Germline CDR1 SNHLY, CDR2 FYNNEI. This CDR3 is CASSTGLASYNEQFF. CDR3 DNA sequence: TGTGCCAGCAGTACTGGACTAGCGTCCTACAATGAGCAGTTCTTC. Based on the CDR3 plus reference TRBV2 and TRBJ2-1, the full variable domain is EPEVTQTPSHQVTQMGQEVILRCVPISNHLYFYWYRQILGQKVEFLVSFYNNEISEKSEIFDDQFSVERPDGSNFTLKIRSTKLEDSAMYFCASSTGLASYNEQFFGPGTRLTVL.

V is TRBV7-9 and J is TRBJ2-2; D is unresolved. This CDR3 has 13 residues. Germline values: CDR1 SEHNR, CDR2 FQNEAQ (reference sequence). With 2 bases removed from V and 4 bases from J, the gap between germline ends came to 5 bases. Here the CDR3 reads CASSLRSTGELFF. The CDR3 DNA is TGTGCCAGCAGCTTACGGAGCACCGGGGAGCTGTTTTTT.

V gene TRBV29-1 combines with J gene TRBJ1-2, with D perhaps matching TRBD1 (5 bases). Trimming took 8 bases from V and 5 from J, leaving 18 bases between them. The CDR3 covers 13 residues. Germline V gene data show CDR1 as SQVTM and CDR2 as ANQGSEA. This chain's CDR3 is CSTQTQGIYGYTF. The CDR3 DNA reads as TGCAGCACCCAAACCCAGGGAATTTATGGCTACACCTTC.

The genes are TRBV30 and TRBJ1-1, with 8 bases matching TRBD1. The CDR3 sequence is 15 residues long. Germline lookup yields CDR1 GTSNPN and CDR2 SVGIG (reference sequence). The J segment lost 4 bases and the V segment lost 0 bases, leaving 7 bases of the junction unmatched. CDR3 DNA: TGTGCCTGGAGTGTTCCCGTGACAGGGGTCACTGAAGCTTTCTTT. Its translation is CAWSVPVTGVTEAFF.

The rearrangement uses TRBV4-1 and TRBJ2-1, with TRBD2 matching 10 bases. CDR1 MGHRA and CDR2 YSYEKL come from the germline V gene. Trimming took 1 base from V and 8 from J; bases not matched to a gene: 17. CDR3 length: 19 residues. This CDR3 reads CASSQVGGSSGRSWDEQFF. The CDR3 DNA is TGCGCCAGCAGCCAAGTAGGAGGGAGTAGCGGGAGGTCCTGGGATGAGCAGTTCTTC.

This rearrangement joins TRBV4-1 to TRBJ2-4; D gene unclear. V was cut by 1 base and J by 6 bases, with 10 bases left in between. Germline CDR1 and CDR2: MGHRA and YSYEKL. This CDR3 is 14 amino acids long. CDR3 sequence (DNA): TGCGCCAGCAGCCAAGGTCTAGGTAGAAACATTCAGTACTTC. It translates to CASSQGLGRNIQYF.

The chain uses TRBV20-1 and TRBJ2-5; D perhaps matches TRBD1 (7 bases). Germline CDR1 reads DFQATT; CDR2 reads SNEGSKA (reference sequence). V shed 3 bases and J shed 4 bases, with 15 bases lying between them. The CDR3 totals 14 residues. The CDR3, as DNA: TGCAGTGCTAGGGTCCAGGGGGGCGGAGAGACCCAGTACTTC. This gives the protein CSARVQGGGETQYF.

The CDR3: CASRPGGVVDTQYF. CDR3 nucleotides: TGTGCCAGCAGGCCAGGGGGGGTGGTGGATACGCAGTATTTT. The chain is built from TRBV7-2 and TRBJ2-3; D may be TRBD1 or TRBD2 (7 bases each). The CDR3 runs 14 residues. From germline, CDR1 is SGHTA and CDR2 FQGNSA. The V end lost 6 bases, the J end lost 6 bases, and 16 bases lay between the germline ends.

The V and J genes are TRBV28 and TRBJ1-1; perhaps TRBD1 as D (5 bases). Germline lookup yields CDR1 MDHEN and CDR2 SYDVKM. This CDR3 region has 13 residues. V shed 7 bases and J shed 9 bases, with 18 bases lying between them. CDR3: CASTQGYRSQAFF. The CDR3 nucleotides are TGTGCCAGCACCCAAGGTTACAGGTCTCAAGCTTTCTTT.

CDR3 in amino acids: CASSQGQGLYEQYF. DNA for the CDR3: TGTGCCAGCAGCCAGGGACAGGGACTCTACGAGCAGTACTTC. The V call is TRBV7-2, the J call TRBJ2-7; TRBD1 matches 9 bases. The ends lost 5 bases at V and 3 bases at J; junction bases unmatched: 5. The length of the CDR3 is 14 residues. Looked up from germline, CDR1 is SGHTA and CDR2 is FQGNSA.

This clonotype came up a few times. This sequence joins TRBV7-2 and TRBJ2-3; weak D call: TRBD2 (7 bases). The CDR3 has 16 residues. The V and J ends lost 1 base and 0 bases respectively, with 11 bases between them. The germline gives CDR1 SGHTA, CDR2 FQGNSA. Written as DNA, the CDR3 is TGTGCCAGCAGCTTAGGGGCGGGGGCCAGCACAGATACGCAGTATTTT. This codes for CASSLGAGASTDTQYF.

The rearrangement joins TRBV14 to TRBJ1-2; D might be TRBD1 (6 bases). Germline assignment: CDR1 SGHDN and CDR2 FVKESK. CDR3 size: 14 residues. V dropped 4 bases and J dropped 0 bases, with 9 bases sitting between them. The CDR3 nucleotides read TGTGCCAGCAGCCCCGGGACACCTAACTATGGCTACACCTTC. Residues: CASSPGTPNYGYTF. Variable domain in full (rest from reference TRBV14 and TRBJ1-2): EAGVTQFPSHSVIEKGQTVTLRCDPISGHDNLYWYRRVMGKEIKFLLHFVKESKQDESGMPNNRFLAERTGGTYSTLKVQPAELEDSGVYFCASSPGTPNYGYTFGSGTRLTVV.

The chain joins TRBV6-4 to TRBJ2-1, with D hard to call. The CDR3 has 15 amino acids. The germline V gene encodes CDR1 MRHNA and CDR2 SNTAGT. V was trimmed by 4 bases and J by 0 bases, leaving 10 bases between them. In DNA form, the CDR3 reads TGTGCCAGCAGTGTGGGCCTACGCTCCTACAATGAGCAGTTCTTC. Amino acids: CASSVGLRSYNEQFF.

This sequence joins TRBV4-1 and TRBJ1-2; D is possibly TRBD1 (6 bases). Per the germline V gene, CDR1 is MGHRA and CDR2 is YSYEKL. V lost 6 bases to trimming and J lost 7 bases, with 9 bases between them. This CDR3 region has 11 residues. Here the CDR3 reads CASSWGLGYTF. For the CDR3, the DNA is TGCGCCAGCAGTTGGGGGCTTGGCTACACCTTC.